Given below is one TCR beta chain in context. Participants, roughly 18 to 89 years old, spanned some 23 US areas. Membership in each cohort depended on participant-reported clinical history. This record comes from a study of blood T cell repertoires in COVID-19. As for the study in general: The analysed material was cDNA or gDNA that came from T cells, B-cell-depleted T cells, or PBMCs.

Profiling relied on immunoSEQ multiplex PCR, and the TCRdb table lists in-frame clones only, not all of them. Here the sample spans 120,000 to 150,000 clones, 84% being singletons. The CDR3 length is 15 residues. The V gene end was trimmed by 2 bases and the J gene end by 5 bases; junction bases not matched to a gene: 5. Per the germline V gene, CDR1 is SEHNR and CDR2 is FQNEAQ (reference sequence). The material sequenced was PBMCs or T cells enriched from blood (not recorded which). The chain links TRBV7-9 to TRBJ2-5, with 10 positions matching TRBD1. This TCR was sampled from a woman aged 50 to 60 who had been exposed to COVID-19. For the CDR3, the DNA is TGTGCCAGCAGCTTATTGACAGGGGGCTTGGAGACCCAGTACTTC. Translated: CASSLLTGGLETQYF.